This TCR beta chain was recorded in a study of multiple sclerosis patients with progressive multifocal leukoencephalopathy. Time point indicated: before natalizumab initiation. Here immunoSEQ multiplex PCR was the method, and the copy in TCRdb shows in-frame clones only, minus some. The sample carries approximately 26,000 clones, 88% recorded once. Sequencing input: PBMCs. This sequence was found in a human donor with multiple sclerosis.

CDR3: CASSLVWEINIQYF. CDR3 nucleotides: TGTGCCAGCAGCTTAGTCTGGGAGATAAACATTCAGTACTTC. J is TRBJ2-4 and V is TRBV7-2; TRBD2 might be the D (5 bases). Germline V gene data show CDR1 as SGHTA and CDR2 as FQGNSA. This CDR3 contains 14 residues. Trimming removed 1 base at V and 6 bases at J, with 10 bases between.